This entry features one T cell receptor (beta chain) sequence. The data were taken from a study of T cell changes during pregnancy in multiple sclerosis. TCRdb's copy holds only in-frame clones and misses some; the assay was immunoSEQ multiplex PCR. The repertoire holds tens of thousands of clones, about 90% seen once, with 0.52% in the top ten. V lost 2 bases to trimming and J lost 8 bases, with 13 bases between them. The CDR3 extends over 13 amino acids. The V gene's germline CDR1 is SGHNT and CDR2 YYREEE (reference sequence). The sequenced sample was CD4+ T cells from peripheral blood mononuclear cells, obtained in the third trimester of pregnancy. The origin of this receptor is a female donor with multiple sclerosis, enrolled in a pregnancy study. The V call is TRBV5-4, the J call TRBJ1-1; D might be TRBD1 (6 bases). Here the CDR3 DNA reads TGTGCCAGCAGCTTTGTGGGGGCAGAGGAAGCTTTCTTT. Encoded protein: CASSFVGAEEAFF.